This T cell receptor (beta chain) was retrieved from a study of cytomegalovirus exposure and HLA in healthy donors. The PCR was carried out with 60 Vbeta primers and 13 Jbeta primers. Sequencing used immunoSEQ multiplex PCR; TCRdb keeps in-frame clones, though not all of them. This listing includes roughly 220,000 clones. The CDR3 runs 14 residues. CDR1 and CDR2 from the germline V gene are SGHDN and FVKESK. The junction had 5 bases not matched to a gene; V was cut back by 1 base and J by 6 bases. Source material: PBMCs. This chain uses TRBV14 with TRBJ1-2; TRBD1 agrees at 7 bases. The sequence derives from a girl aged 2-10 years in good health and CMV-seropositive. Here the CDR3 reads CASSQAADRDGYTF. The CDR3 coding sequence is TGTGCCAGCAGCCAAGCCGCAGACAGGGATGGCTACACCTTC.